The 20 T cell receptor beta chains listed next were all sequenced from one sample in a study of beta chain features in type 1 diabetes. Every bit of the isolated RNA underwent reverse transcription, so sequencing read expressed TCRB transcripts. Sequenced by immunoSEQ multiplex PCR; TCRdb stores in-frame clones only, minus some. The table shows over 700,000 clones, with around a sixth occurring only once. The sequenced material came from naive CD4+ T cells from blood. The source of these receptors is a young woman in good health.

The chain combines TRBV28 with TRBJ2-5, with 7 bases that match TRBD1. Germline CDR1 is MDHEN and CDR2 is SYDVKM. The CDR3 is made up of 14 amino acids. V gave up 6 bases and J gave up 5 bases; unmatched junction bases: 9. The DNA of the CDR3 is TGTGCCAGCAGAGAGACAGGGCCTTGGGAGACCCAGTACTTC. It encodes CASRETGPWETQYF. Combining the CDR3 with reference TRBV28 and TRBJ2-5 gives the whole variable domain DVKVTQSSRYLVKRTGEKVFLECVQDMDHENMFWYRQDPGLGLRLIYFSYDVKMKEKGDIPEGYSVSREKKERFSLILESASTNQTSMYLCASRETGPWETQYFGPGTRLLVL.

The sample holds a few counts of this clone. The chain's CDR3 is CASRSSGRAGTDTQYF. CDR3 DNA sequence: TGTGCCAGCAGATCTAGCGGGAGGGCCGGCACAGATACGCAGTATTTT. The rearrangement links TRBV7-2 to TRBJ2-3; 12 positions match TRBD2. Germline V CDR1 and CDR2: SGHTA, FQGNSA. V gave up 6 bases and J gave up 1 base; unmatched junction bases: 5. The CDR3 spans 16 residues.

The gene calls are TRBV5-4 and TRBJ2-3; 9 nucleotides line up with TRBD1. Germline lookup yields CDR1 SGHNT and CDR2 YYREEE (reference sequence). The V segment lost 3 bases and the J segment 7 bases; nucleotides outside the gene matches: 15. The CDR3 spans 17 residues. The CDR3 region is CASSYWGGGQGMNTQYF. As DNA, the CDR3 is TGTGCCAGCAGCTACTGGGGGGGCGGACAGGGGATGAATACGCAGTATTTT.

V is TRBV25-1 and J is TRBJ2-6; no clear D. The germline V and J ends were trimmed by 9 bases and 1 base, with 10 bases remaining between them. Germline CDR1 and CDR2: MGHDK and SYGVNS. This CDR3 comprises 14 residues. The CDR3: CASAGRSGANVLTF. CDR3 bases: TGTGCCAGTGCTGGGCGTTCTGGGGCCAACGTCCTGACTTTC.

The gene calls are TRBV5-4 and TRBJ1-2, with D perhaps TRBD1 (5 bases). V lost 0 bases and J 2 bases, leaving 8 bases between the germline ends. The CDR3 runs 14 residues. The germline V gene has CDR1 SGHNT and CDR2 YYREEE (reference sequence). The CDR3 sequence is CASSLDGDNYGYTF. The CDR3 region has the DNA TGTGCCAGCAGCTTGGACGGGGACAACTATGGCTACACCTTC.

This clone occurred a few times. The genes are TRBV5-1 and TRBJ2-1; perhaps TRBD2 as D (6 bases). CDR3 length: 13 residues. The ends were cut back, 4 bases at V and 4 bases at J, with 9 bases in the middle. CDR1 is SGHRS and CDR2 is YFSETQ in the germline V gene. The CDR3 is CASSRGEYNEQFF. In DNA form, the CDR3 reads TGCGCCAGCAGCCGCGGGGAATACAATGAGCAGTTCTTC.

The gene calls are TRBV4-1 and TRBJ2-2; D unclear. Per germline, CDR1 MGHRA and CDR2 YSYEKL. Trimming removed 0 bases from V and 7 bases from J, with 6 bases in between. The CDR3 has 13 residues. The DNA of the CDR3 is TGCGCCAGCAGCCAAGAGGCGGACGGGGAGCTGTTTTTT. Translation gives CASSQEADGELFF.

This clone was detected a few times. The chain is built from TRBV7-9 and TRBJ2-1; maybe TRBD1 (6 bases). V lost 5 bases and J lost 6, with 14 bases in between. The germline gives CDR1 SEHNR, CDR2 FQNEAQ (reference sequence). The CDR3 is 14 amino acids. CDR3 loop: CASSDPRQVNEQFF. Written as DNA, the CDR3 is TGTGCCAGCAGCGACCCGCGACAGGTCAATGAGCAGTTCTTC.

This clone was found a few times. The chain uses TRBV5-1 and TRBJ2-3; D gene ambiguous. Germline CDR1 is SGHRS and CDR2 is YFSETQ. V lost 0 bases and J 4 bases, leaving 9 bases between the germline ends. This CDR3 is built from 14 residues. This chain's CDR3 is CASSLDMFPDTQYF. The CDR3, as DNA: TGCGCCAGCAGCTTGGACATGTTCCCAGATACGCAGTATTTT.

CDR3 sequence reads: CASSDRGRQFF. The CDR3 coding sequence is TGTGCCAGCAGTGACAGGGGTCGGCAGTTCTTC. The chain employs TRBV6-6 and TRBJ2-1; TRBD1 aligns across 8 bases. Germline V lookup: CDR1 MNHNY, CDR2 SVGAGI (reference sequence). This CDR3 region has 11 residues. The V and J ends lost 5 bases and 12 bases, in that order; junction bases with no gene match: 3.

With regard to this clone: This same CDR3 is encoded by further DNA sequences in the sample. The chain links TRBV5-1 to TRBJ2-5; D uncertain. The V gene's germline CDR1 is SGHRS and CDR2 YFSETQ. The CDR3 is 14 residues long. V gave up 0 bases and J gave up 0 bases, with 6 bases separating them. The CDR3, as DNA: TGCGCCAGCAGCTTGGTGGCAGACCAAGAGACCCAGTACTTC. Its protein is CASSLVADQETQYF.

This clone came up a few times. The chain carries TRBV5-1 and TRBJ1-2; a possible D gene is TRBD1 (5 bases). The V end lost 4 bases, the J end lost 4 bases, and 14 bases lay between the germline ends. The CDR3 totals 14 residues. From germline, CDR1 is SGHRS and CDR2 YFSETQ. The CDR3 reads CASSPSTGTYGYTF. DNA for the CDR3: TGCGCCAGCAGCCCAAGTACCGGGACCTATGGCTACACCTTC. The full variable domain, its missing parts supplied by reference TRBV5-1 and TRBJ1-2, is KAGVTQTPRYLIKTRGQQVTLSCSPISGHRSVSWYQQTPGQGLQFLFEYFSETQRNKGNFPGRFSGRQFSNSRSEMNVSTLELGDSALYLCASSPSTGTYGYTFGSGTRLTVV.

CDR3 loop: CAISLAGAGLYYGYTF. The CDR3 DNA sequence: TGTGCCATCAGCCTAGCGGGGGCCGGTCTCTATTATGGCTACACCTTC. The V call is TRBV10-3, the J call TRBJ1-2; perhaps TRBD1 as D (6 bases). Trimming removed 6 bases at V and 5 bases at J, with 22 bases between. Germline CDR1 reads ENHRY; CDR2 reads SYGVKD. This CDR3 is built from 16 residues.

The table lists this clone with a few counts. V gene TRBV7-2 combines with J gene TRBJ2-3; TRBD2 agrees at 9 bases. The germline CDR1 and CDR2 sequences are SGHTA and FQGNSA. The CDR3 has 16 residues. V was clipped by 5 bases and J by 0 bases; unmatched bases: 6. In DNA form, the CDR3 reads TGTGCCAGCAGCCGACTAGCGGCCATTAGCACAGATACGCAGTATTTT. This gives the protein CASSRLAAISTDTQYF.

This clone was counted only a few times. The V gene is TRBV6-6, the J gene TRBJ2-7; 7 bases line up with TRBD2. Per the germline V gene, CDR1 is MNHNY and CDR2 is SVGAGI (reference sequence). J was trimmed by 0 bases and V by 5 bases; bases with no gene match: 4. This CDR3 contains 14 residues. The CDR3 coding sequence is TGTGCCAGCAGTAATAGCGGGTACTCCTACGAGCAGTACTTC. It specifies CASSNSGYSYEQYF.

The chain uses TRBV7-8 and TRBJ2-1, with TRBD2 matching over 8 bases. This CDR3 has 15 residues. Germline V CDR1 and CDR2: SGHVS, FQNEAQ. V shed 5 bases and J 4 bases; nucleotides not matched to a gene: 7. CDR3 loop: CASSLYLAGYNEQFF. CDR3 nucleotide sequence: TGTGCCAGCAGCCTATACTTAGCGGGATACAATGAGCAGTTCTTC.

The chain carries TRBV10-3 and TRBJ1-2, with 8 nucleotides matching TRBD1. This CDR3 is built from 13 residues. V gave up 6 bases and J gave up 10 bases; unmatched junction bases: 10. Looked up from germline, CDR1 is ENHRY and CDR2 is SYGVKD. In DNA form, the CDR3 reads TGTGCCATCAGATTGGACAGGGCCGAAAACTACACCTTC. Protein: CAIRLDRAENYTF.

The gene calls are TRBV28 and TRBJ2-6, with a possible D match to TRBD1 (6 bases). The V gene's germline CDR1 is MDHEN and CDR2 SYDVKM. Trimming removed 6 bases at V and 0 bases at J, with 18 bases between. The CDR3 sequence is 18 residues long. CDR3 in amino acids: CASSYTATGYSGANVLTF. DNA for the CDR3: TGTGCCAGCAGCTATACAGCAACAGGGTACTCTGGGGCCAACGTCCTGACTTTC. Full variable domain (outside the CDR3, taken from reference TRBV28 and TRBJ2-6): DVKVTQSSRYLVKRTGEKVFLECVQDMDHENMFWYRQDPGLGLRLIYFSYDVKMKEKGDIPEGYSVSREKKERFSLILESASTNQTSMYLCASSYTATGYSGANVLTFGAGSRLTVL.

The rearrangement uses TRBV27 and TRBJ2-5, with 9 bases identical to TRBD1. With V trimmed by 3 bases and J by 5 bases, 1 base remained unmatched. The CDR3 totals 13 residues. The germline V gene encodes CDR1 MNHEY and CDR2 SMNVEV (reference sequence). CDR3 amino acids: CASSFDRGETQYF. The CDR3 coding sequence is TGTGCCAGCAGTTTTGACAGGGGGGAGACCCAGTACTTC.

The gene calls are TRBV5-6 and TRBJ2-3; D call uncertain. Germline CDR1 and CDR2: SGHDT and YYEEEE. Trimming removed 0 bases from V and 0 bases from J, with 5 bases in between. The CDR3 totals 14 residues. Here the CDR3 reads CASSLVASTDTQYF. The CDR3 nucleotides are TGTGCCAGCAGCTTGGTGGCAAGCACAGATACGCAGTATTTT.